A single sample gave rise to the 15 T cell receptor beta chains below, sequenced in a study of Ad26.COV2.S vaccination and SARS-CoV-2 variants. The repertoire was sequenced with immunoSEQ multiplex PCR; TCRdb's copy has only in-frame clones and lacks some. The table has about 350,000 clones, about 89% seen once. Specified treatment: about 20 received Ad26.COV2.S at low or high dose, single or two shots; about 5 received placebo; per-sample allocation not given. Samples were taken on day 63 after the first vaccine or placebo injection. The sample in question was peripheral blood, obtained in a trial of Ad26.COV2.S vaccine versus placebo. All receptors derive from a person aged 18 to 59 who received the Ad26.COV2.S COVID-19 vaccine or a placebo.

This clone was picked up one time. The chain recombines TRBV7-2 with TRBJ2-7; 7 nucleotides agree with TRBD2. Germline CDR1 and CDR2: SGHTA and FQGNSA. The CDR3 covers 15 residues. V lost 5 bases to trimming and J lost 6 bases; unmatched junction nucleotides: 13. The CDR3 spells CASSPQDGRKVEQYF. DNA for the CDR3: TGTGCCAGCAGCCCACAAGACGGGAGGAAAGTCGAGCAGTACTTC.

The gene calls are TRBV6-1 and TRBJ2-2; weak D call: TRBD1 (5 bases). The CDR3 consists of 14 residues. Germline CDR1 reads MNHNS; CDR2 reads SASEGT. The germline V and J ends were trimmed by 1 base and 6 bases, with 9 bases remaining between them. The CDR3 DNA follows: TGTGCCAGCAGTGAAGGGGGCCGCGCCGGGGAGCTGTTTTTT. Amino acid sequence: CASSEGGRAGELFF.

This rearrangement joins TRBV6-6 to TRBJ1-5, with 7 bases that match TRBD1. Trimming at V came to 5 bases and at J to 5 bases, leaving 12 bases not matched to a gene. CDR1 and CDR2 (germline): MNHNY, SVGAGI (reference sequence). The CDR3 is 16 residues long. CDR3 sequence reads: CASSQPRQGLYQPQHF. CDR3 nucleotides: TGTGCCAGCAGTCAGCCTAGACAGGGTTTGTATCAGCCCCAGCATTTT.

The chain links TRBV11-2 to TRBJ1-6; D perhaps matches TRBD1 (5 bases). V lost 0 bases and J 7 bases, leaving 13 bases between the germline ends. Germline V CDR1 and CDR2: SGHAT, FQNNGV. CDR3 length: 16 amino acids. CDR3 sequence reads: CASSLDSGRLNSPLHF. For the CDR3, the DNA is TGTGCCAGCAGCTTAGACTCAGGGAGGCTGAATTCACCCCTCCACTTT.

V and J are TRBV5-4 and TRBJ2-1, with a weak D call TRBD1 (6 bases). V lost 0 bases to trimming and J lost 0 bases, with 10 bases between them. Germline assignment: CDR1 SGHNT and CDR2 YYREEE (reference sequence). This CDR3 region has 16 residues. DNA for the CDR3: TGTGCCAGCAGCTTGGATGGACAGAGCTCCTACAATGAGCAGTTCTTC. Residues: CASSLDGQSSYNEQFF.

V is TRBV15 and J is TRBJ2-7, with 7 bases fitting TRBD1. Germline V gene data show CDR1 as LNHNV and CDR2 as YYDKDF (reference sequence). J was trimmed by 2 bases and V by 1 base; bases with no gene match: 2. The CDR3 length is 14 residues. CDR3 nucleotide sequence: TGTGCCACCAGCAGAGTAGGGGGCACCTACGAGCAGTACTTC. Protein product: CATSRVGGTYEQYF.

In this sample, this clone turned up once. CDR3 protein: CASAVSGETDTQYF. CDR3 DNA sequence: TGTGCCAGCGCTGTTTCGGGGGAAACAGATACGCAGTATTTT. The rearrangement uses TRBV6-5 and TRBJ2-3, with a weak D call TRBD2 (6 bases). V was cut by 8 bases and J by 3 bases, with 15 bases left in between. The CDR3 is 14 amino acids. Germline V CDR1 and CDR2: MNHEY, SVGAGI.

This clone was seen a single time. The chain uses TRBV5-5 and TRBJ1-6; D remains ambiguous. Between the trimmed V and J ends, which lost 0 bases and 4 bases, there was a span of 8 bases. CDR1 is SGHKS, CDR2 YYEKEE, per germline (reference sequence). The CDR3 spans 15 residues. CDR3 nucleotide sequence: TGTGCCAGCAGCTTGGCAGTTACATATAATTCACCCCTCCACTTT. Amino acids: CASSLAVTYNSPLHF.

The chain couples TRBV13 to TRBJ2-5, with TRBD1 identical over 7 bases. V shed 5 bases and J 0 bases; nucleotides not matched to a gene: 9. The CDR3 spans 16 residues. CDR1 and CDR2 from the germline V gene are PRHDT and FYEKMQ (reference sequence). Here the CDR3 reads CASSQQGQVDQETQYF. CDR3 DNA: TGTGCCAGCAGCCAACAGGGGCAGGTCGACCAAGAGACCCAGTACTTC. Full variable domain (rest looked up from reference TRBV13 and TRBJ2-5): AAGVIQSPRHLIKEKRETATLKCYPIPRHDTVYWYQQGPGQDPQFLISFYEKMQSDKGSIPDRFSAQQFSDYHSELNMSSLELGDSALYFCASSQQGQVDQETQYFGPGTRLLVL.

CDR3 protein: CASSQVGTGGDGYTF. CDR3 in DNA: TGTGCCAGCAGCCAAGTTGGGACAGGGGGCGATGGCTACACCTTC. The V gene is TRBV14, the J gene TRBJ1-2, with 12 bases identical to TRBD1. J was trimmed by 6 bases and V by 1 base; bases with no gene match: 3. Germline V gene sequence: CDR1 SGHDN, CDR2 FVKESK. CDR3 length: 15 residues.

The chain couples TRBV11-2 to TRBJ2-2; tentative D call: TRBD2 (6 bases). Germline CDR1 SGHAT, CDR2 FQNNGV. V was trimmed by 5 bases and J by 4 bases, leaving 14 bases between them. This CDR3 is built from 15 residues. The CDR3 here is CASSVGRESTGELFF. CDR3 sequence (DNA): TGTGCCAGCAGCGTGGGACGGGAGAGCACCGGGGAGCTGTTTTTT.

In its sample, this clone was seen a few times. This rearrangement joins TRBV5-5 to TRBJ2-7; D is possibly TRBD2 (5 bases). This CDR3 region has 13 residues. CDR1 SGHKS and CDR2 YYEKEE come from the germline V gene (reference sequence). Deletions cut 1 base from V and 6 bases from J, with 11 bases between. In nucleotides, the CDR3 is TGTGCCAGCAGCTTGCGGGGTTTCATCGAGCAGTACTTC. Protein: CASSLRGFIEQYF.

This clone was counted once. J is TRBJ2-7 and V is TRBV29-1; D gene uncertain. Germline lookup yields CDR1 SQVTM and CDR2 ANQGSEA. Trimming removed 4 bases at V and 1 base at J, with 11 bases between. This CDR3 is built from 13 residues. CDR3 loop: CSVASPGSYEQYF. As DNA, the CDR3 is TGCAGCGTTGCTTCGCCGGGTTCCTACGAGCAGTACTTC.

V is TRBV9 and J is TRBJ2-2, with D maybe TRBD2 (5 bases). V lost 6 bases and J lost 8, with 20 bases in between. The germline V gene encodes CDR1 SGDLS and CDR2 YYNGEE. The CDR3 extends over 15 amino acids. The CDR3 loop reads CASTRDEGTGGELFF. For the CDR3, the DNA is TGTGCCAGCACCAGAGATGAGGGCACCGGGGGGGAGCTGTTTTTT.

This sequence joins TRBV6-1 and TRBJ1-6; no reliable D call. CDR1 is MNHNS and CDR2 is SASEGT in the germline V gene. The CDR3 consists of 14 residues. V lost 2 bases and J 9 bases, leaving 11 bases between the germline ends. The chain's CDR3 is CASSESFGGSPLHF. The CDR3 DNA reads TGTGCCAGCAGTGAATCTTTCGGCGGTTCACCCCTCCACTTT.